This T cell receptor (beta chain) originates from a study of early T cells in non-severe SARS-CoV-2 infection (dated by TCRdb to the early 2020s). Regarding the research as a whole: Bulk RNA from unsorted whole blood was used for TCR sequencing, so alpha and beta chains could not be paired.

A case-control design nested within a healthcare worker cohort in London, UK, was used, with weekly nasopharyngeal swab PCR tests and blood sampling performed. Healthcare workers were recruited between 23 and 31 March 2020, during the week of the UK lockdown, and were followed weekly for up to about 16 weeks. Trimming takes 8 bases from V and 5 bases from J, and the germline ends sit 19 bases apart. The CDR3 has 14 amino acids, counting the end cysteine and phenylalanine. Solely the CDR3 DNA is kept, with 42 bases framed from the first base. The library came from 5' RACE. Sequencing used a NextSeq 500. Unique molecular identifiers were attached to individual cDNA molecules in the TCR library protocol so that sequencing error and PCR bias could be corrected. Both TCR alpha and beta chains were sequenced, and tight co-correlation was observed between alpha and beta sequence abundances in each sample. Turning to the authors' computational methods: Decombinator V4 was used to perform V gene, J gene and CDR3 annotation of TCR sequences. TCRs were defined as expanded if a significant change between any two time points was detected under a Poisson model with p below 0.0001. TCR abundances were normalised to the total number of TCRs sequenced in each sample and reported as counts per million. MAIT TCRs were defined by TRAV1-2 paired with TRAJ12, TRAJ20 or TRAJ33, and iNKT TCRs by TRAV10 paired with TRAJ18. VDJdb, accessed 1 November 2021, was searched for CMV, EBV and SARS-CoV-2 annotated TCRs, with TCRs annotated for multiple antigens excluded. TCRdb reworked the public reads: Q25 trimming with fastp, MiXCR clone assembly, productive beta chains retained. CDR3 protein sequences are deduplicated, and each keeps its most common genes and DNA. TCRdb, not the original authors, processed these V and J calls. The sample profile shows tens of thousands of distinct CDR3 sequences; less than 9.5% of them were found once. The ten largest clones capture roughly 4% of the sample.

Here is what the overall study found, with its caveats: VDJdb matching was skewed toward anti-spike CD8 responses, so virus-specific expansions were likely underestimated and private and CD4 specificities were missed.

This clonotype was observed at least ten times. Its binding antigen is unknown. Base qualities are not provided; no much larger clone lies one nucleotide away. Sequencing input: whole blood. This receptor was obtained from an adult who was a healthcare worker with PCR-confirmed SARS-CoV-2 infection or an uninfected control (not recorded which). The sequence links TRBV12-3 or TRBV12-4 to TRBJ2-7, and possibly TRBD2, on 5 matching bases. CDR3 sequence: CASLPFAGSDEQYF. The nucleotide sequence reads TGTGCCAGCCTCCCGTTTGCTGGGAGCGACGAGCAGTACTTC.